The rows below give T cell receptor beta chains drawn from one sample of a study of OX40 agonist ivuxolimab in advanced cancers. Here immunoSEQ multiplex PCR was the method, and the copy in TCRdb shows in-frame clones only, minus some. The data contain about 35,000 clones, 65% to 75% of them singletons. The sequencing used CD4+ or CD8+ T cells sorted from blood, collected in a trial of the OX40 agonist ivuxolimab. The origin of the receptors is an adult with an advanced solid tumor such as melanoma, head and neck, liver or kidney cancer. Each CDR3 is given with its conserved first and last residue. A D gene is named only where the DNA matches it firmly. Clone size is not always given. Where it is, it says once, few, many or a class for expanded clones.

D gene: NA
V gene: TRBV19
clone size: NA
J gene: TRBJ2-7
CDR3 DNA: TGTGCCAGTAGTAGCGCCCGAACGTCCTACGAGCAGTACTTC
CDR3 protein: CASSSARTSYEQYF

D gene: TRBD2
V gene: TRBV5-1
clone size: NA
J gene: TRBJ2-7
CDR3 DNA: TGCGCCAGCAGCTTGAGCGGGGCCCAGGCCTACGAGCAGTACTTC
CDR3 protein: CASSLSGAQAYEQYF

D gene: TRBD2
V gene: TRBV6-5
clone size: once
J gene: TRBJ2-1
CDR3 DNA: TGTGCCAGCAGTTACGGGACTAGCGCTTACAATGAGCAGTTCTTC
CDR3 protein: CASSYGTSAYNEQFF

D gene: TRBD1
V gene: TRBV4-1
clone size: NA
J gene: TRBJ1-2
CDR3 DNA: TGCGCCAGCACCACGACAGGGGGTAGTGGCTACACCTTC
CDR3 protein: CASTTTGGSGYTF

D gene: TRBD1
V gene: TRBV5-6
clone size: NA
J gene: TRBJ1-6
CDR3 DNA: TGTGCCAGCAGCTTGGACAGGGGAACTTATAATTCACCCCTCCACTTT
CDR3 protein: CASSLDRGTYNSPLHF

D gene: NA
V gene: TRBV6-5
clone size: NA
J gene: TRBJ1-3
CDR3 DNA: TGTGCCAGCAGTTCAGGGTCCGGAAACACCATATATTTT
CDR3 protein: CASSSGSGNTIYF

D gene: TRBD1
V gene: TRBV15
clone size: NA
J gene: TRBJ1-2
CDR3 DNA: TGTGCCACCAGCAGAGCGACAGGGATCTATGGCTACACCTTC
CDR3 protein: CATSRATGIYGYTF

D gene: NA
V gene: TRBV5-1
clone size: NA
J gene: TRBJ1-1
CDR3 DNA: TGCGCCAGCAGCGCACAGGAGAACACTGAAGCTTTCTTT
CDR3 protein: CASSAQENTEAFF

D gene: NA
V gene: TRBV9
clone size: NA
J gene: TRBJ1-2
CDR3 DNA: TGTGCCAGCAGTCTTCGCAACTATGGCTACACCTTC
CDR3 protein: CASSLRNYGYTF

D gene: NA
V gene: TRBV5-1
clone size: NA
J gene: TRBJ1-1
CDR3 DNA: TGCGCCAGCAGAAAAACGGTGCTGGGTAGCACTGAAGCTTTCTTT
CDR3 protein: CASRKTVLGSTEAFF

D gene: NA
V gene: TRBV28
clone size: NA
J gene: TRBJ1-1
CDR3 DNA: TGTGCCAGCAGTTTACCGAGGGCAGGTGAAGCTTTCTTT
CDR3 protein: CASSLPRAGEAFF